These 26 T cell receptor beta chains originate from one sample sequenced in a study of T-cell memory formation after mild COVID-19. TCRdb redid the calling of the 5' RACE reads with MiXCR, one entry per CDR3 protein. This sample has roughly 340,000 distinct CDR3 sequences, with roughly 15% found just once. Sequenced input: PBMCs or a T cell subset sorted from them (not recorded which). The receptor set was obtained from a man in his late teens or twenties who had mild COVID-19 (a few samples of this study predate the infection). Cell type and time point are not known.

This clonotype was observed at least ten times. V usage is TRBV7-2 and J usage is TRBJ1-5; 10 nucleotides match TRBD1. CDR3 length equals 14 residues. Trimming cost V 5 bases and J 7 bases; bases outside gene matches: 5. Germline CDR1 and CDR2: SGHTA and FQGNSA. The CDR3 region is CASSAGTGVQPQHF. The CDR3 DNA reads as TGTGCCAGCAGCGCCGGGACAGGGGTCCAGCCCCAGCATTTT.

The chain has TRBV2 and TRBJ2-1; TRBD2 agrees at 8 bases. The CDR3 is made up of 15 amino acids. J lost 2 bases, V lost 4 bases, and 4 bases had no gene match. Per the germline V gene, CDR1 is SNHLY and CDR2 is FYNNEI. The CDR3 spells CASSGAGGPYNEQFF. Written as DNA, the CDR3 is TGTGCCAGCAGTGGGGCGGGAGGCCCCTACAATGAGCAGTTCTTC. Full variable domain (missing parts from reference TRBV2 and TRBJ2-1): EPEVTQTPSHQVTQMGQEVILRCVPISNHLYFYWYRQILGQKVEFLVSFYNNEISEKSEIFDDQFSVERPDGSNFTLKIRSTKLEDSAMYFCASSGAGGPYNEQFFGPGTRLTVL.

This clonotype has only a few counts. The genes are TRBV7-2 and TRBJ2-7; TRBD2 is a possible D gene (5 bases). V lost 5 bases and J 4 bases, leaving 15 bases between the germline ends. The CDR3 length is 14 residues. The V gene's germline CDR1 is SGHTA and CDR2 FQGNSA. CDR3 sequence (DNA): TGTGCCAGCAGCGCGGGCGGTTTTCGGTACGAGCAGTACTTC. This gives the protein CASSAGGFRYEQYF.

In this sample, this clonotype turned up many times. The chain recombines TRBV7-2 with TRBJ2-5, with D possibly matching TRBD2 (5 bases). Looked up from germline, CDR1 is SGHTA and CDR2 is FQGNSA. CDR3 length: 17 residues. V was pared by 2 bases and J by 1 base, with 17 bases between. CDR3: CASSLIDRGRPQETQYF. CDR3 nucleotides: TGTGCCAGCAGCTTAATCGACCGCGGGCGGCCCCAAGAGACCCAGTACTTC.

The V gene is TRBV5-1, the J gene TRBJ1-1; no firm D call. The CDR3 is made up of 15 amino acids. V dropped 2 bases and J dropped 1 base, with 12 bases sitting between them. The germline V gene has CDR1 SGHRS and CDR2 YFSETQ. The CDR3 DNA follows: TGCGCCAGCAGCTTAGGTTCTACAGCGAACACTGAAGCTTTCTTT. It is translated as CASSLGSTANTEAFF.

The table lists this clonotype with a few counts. The J gene is TRBJ2-3, the V gene TRBV11-2, with D unresolved. Germline V gene data show CDR1 as SGHAT and CDR2 as FQNNGV. The CDR3 has 16 amino acids. Trimming shortened V by 5 bases and J by 6 bases, and 21 bases separated the two germline ends. CDR3 nucleotide sequence: TGTGCCAGCAGCGGCCACGTCACCGGCCCGCCGGATACGCAGTATTTT. Residues: CASSGHVTGPPDTQYF.

This clonotype was counted many times. The CDR3 does not close with the conserved phenylalanine or tryptophan, likely indicating a read error. The DNA is left out, because the CDR3 cannot be placed on it with certainty; the CDR3 is given as TCRdb lists it. The chain has TRBV5-1 and TRBJ2-3; TRBD2 is taken as the D call from the table, unchecked against the DNA. A total of 12 residues make up the CDR3, ends included. From germline, CDR1 is SGHRS and CDR2 YFSETQ. CDR3 residues: CASSLDGGLADI.

This clonotype was found a few times. The chain combines TRBV7-2 with TRBJ1-2; D remains unclear. V was pared by 3 bases and J by 8 bases, with 19 bases between. The germline V gene has CDR1 SGHTA and CDR2 FQGNSA. The length of the CDR3 is 15 residues. As DNA, the CDR3 is TGTGCCAGCAGCTTCCGGGTGAGCGGAGATGACGGCTACACCTTC. Translating it yields CASSFRVSGDDGYTF.

The gene calls are TRBV28 and TRBJ1-4, with TRBD1 as a possible D gene (5 bases). There are 14 residues in the CDR3. Germline CDR1 MDHEN, CDR2 SYDVKM. Trimming left V 5 bases short and J 5 bases short, with 12 bases between. The CDR3 region has the DNA TGTGCCAGCAGTCACCGGGGGGGGAATGAAAAACTGTTTTTT. It is translated as CASSHRGGNEKLFF.

This clonotype was recorded at least ten times. The V and J genes are TRBV7-2 and TRBJ2-5; 9 bases match TRBD2. This CDR3 is built from 15 residues. In germline, CDR1 is SGHTA, CDR2 FQGNSA. Trimming took 5 bases from V and 2 from J; bases not matched to a gene: 6. CDR3 loop: CASSNRAGGQETQYF. The CDR3 DNA reads as TGTGCCAGCAGCAACCGAGCGGGGGGTCAAGAGACCCAGTACTTC.

This clonotype appeared a few times. The DNA for the CDR3 is TGTGCCAGCAGCCTAGACCGACCGCACGCCGGGGAGCTGTTTTTT. It codes for CASSLDRPHAGELFF. The chain employs TRBV7-9 and TRBJ2-2, with D unclear. V was shortened by 5 bases and J by 6 bases, with 16 bases between the two germline ends. From germline, CDR1 is SEHNR and CDR2 FQNEAQ (reference sequence). The CDR3 is made up of 15 amino acids.

This clonotype was observed a few times. V and J are TRBV27 and TRBJ1-6, with D possibly matching TRBD1 (5 bases). The V end was cut by 5 bases, the J end by 10 bases, with 18 bases between. CDR3 size: 15 residues. Germline-derived CDR1 and CDR2 are MNHEY and SMNVEV (reference sequence). CDR3 sequence reads: CASSHLPGGKSPLHF. Here the CDR3 DNA reads TGTGCCAGCAGTCATCTCCCCGGGGGGAAGTCACCCCTCCACTTT.

This clonotype has only a few counts. The chain combines TRBV7-2 with TRBJ1-5; D gene unclear. The CDR3 extends over 15 amino acids. Germline V gene lookup returns CDR1 SGHTA and CDR2 FQGNSA. Trimming took 3 bases from V and 1 from J, leaving 10 bases between them. CDR3 in DNA: TGTGCCAGCAGCTTGCAGTACGGGAGCAATCAGCCCCAGCATTTT. It encodes CASSLQYGSNQPQHF.

The rearrangement uses TRBV7-3 and TRBJ2-3; a possible D gene is TRBD2 (6 bases). CDR3 length equals 14 residues. The V end was cut by 6 bases, the J end by 2 bases, with 12 bases between. Germline assignment: CDR1 SGHTA and CDR2 FQGTGA. CDR3 residues: CASRAGTHTDTQYF. CDR3 sequence (DNA): TGTGCCAGCAGGGCCGGGACTCACACAGATACGCAGTATTTT.

The rearrangement links TRBV4-3 to TRBJ1-6, with a tentative D call TRBD1 (5 bases). V lost 4 bases, J lost 5 bases, and 12 bases lay in between. The germline gives CDR1 LGHNA, CDR2 YSLEER. This CDR3 has 15 residues. CDR3 sequence: CASSLVTTDNSPLHF. DNA for the CDR3: TGCGCCAGCAGCCTAGTTACGACAGATAATTCACCCCTCCACTTT.

This chain uses TRBV7-9 with TRBJ1-4; 8 bases fit TRBD1. The V segment lost 3 bases and the J segment 7 bases; nucleotides outside the gene matches: 4. The CDR3 spans 14 residues. The germline gives CDR1 SEHNR, CDR2 FQNEAQ (reference sequence). The CDR3 loop is CASSLGTGPEKLFF. In nucleotides, the CDR3 is TGTGCCAGCAGCTTGGGGACAGGACCTGAAAAACTGTTTTTT.

J is TRBJ2-1 and V is TRBV7-3; D ambiguous. V was trimmed by 2 bases and J by 9 bases, leaving 11 bases between them. This CDR3 is 13 amino acids long. Per the germline V gene, CDR1 is SGHTA and CDR2 is FQGTGA. The chain's CDR3 is CASSLFPESEQFF. In nucleotides, the CDR3 is TGTGCCAGCAGCTTATTCCCTGAGAGTGAGCAGTTCTTC.

The chain couples TRBV4-3 to TRBJ1-1; D gene ambiguous. Trimming removed 1 base from V and 3 bases from J, with 6 bases in between. The CDR3 consists of 13 residues. Germline CDR1 reads LGHNA; CDR2 reads YSLEER. This CDR3 is CASSQGRYTEAFF. In nucleotides, the CDR3 is TGCGCCAGCAGCCAAGGGCGTTACACTGAAGCTTTCTTT.

V gene TRBV18 combines with J gene TRBJ2-3; no clear D. CDR1 is KGHSH and CDR2 is LQKENI in the germline V gene. V lost 6 bases and J lost 8, with 12 bases in between. The CDR3 totals 12 residues. Here the CDR3 reads CASSPIPGTQYF. DNA of the CDR3: TGTGCCAGCTCCCCCATCCCGGGTACGCAGTATTTT.

A few counts support this clonotype. The chain links TRBV7-2 to TRBJ1-6, with TRBD1 matching 8 bases. The germline V gene has CDR1 SGHTA and CDR2 FQGNSA. The V segment lost 5 bases and the J segment 9 bases; nucleotides outside the gene matches: 9. This CDR3 contains 15 residues. CDR3 in amino acids: CASSLQGQVFSPLHF. CDR3 DNA: TGTGCCAGCAGCCTGCAGGGACAGGTGTTTTCACCCCTCCACTTT. Full variable domain (outside the CDR3, taken from reference TRBV7-2 and TRBJ1-6): GAGVSQSPSNKVTEKGKDVELRCDPISGHTALYWYRQSLGQGLEFLIYFQGNSAPDKSGLPSDRFSAERTGGSVSTLTIQRTQQEDSAVYLCASSLQGQVFSPLHFGNGTRLTVT.

The rearrangement links TRBV5-1 to TRBJ2-4; D not certain. CDR1 and CDR2 from the germline V gene are SGHRS and YFSETQ. The CDR3 loop spans 14 amino acids. Trimming cost V 3 bases and J 0 bases, with 7 bases left between them. The CDR3 DNA follows: TGCGCCAGCAGCTCAACAGTAGCCAAAAACATTCAGTACTTC. The encoded protein is CASSSTVAKNIQYF.

The genes are TRBV3-1 and TRBJ2-5; 8 bases are a match to TRBD2. The CDR3 covers 14 residues. V lost 3 bases to trimming and J lost 4 bases; unmatched junction nucleotides: 4. Germline loops: CDR1 LGHDT, CDR2 YNNKEL (reference sequence). Here the CDR3 DNA reads TGTGCCAGCAGCCAGACCGGGGGGGCAGAGACCCAGTACTTC. This codes for CASSQTGGAETQYF.

This clonotype was detected a few times. This rearrangement joins TRBV9 to TRBJ2-5; 9 nucleotides align to TRBD1. CDR3 length equals 14 residues. Germline V gene data show CDR1 as SGDLS and CDR2 as YYNGEE. After removal of 4 bases from V and 3 bases from J, the junction contained 4 bases not matched to a gene. The chain's CDR3 is CASSFRDREETQYF. In nucleotides, the CDR3 is TGTGCCAGCAGCTTCCGGGACAGGGAAGAGACCCAGTACTTC.

This clonotype came up a few times. This chain's CDR3 is CASMRTGPTDTQYF. Here the CDR3 DNA reads TGTGCCAGCATGCGGACAGGGCCCACAGATACGCAGTATTTT. This chain links TRBV12-3 or TRBV12-4 with TRBJ2-3; 8 positions match TRBD1. This CDR3 has 14 residues. J lost 2 bases, V lost 7 bases, and 5 bases had no gene match.

The CDR3 nucleotides read TGTGCCACCAGCAAACCGCGGGGGGCCCCCACAGATACGCAGTATTTT. Amino acid sequence: CATSKPRGAPTDTQYF. The chain links TRBV15 to TRBJ2-3; TRBD2 agrees at 8 bases. Per the germline V gene, CDR1 is LNHNV and CDR2 is YYDKDF (reference sequence). After removal of 4 bases from V and 2 bases from J, the junction contained 8 bases not matched to a gene. The CDR3 loop spans 16 amino acids.

In this sample, this clonotype turned up many times. The chain links TRBV5-1 to TRBJ2-1, with D tentatively TRBD1 (5 bases). Germline CDR1 and CDR2: SGHRS and YFSETQ. Trimming left V 1 base short and J 7 bases short, with 12 bases between. This CDR3 region has 14 residues. The chain's CDR3 is CASSLRQPVNEQFF. In nucleotides, the CDR3 is TGCGCCAGCAGCTTGCGACAGCCAGTTAATGAGCAGTTCTTC.